A selection of T cell receptor beta chains follows, all from one sample in a study of T cell changes during pregnancy in multiple sclerosis. TCRdb's table, derived via immunoSEQ multiplex PCR, lists solely in-frame clones and lacks some. The sample has roughly 24,000 clones, around 85% seen once. The source was CD8+ T cells from peripheral blood mononuclear cells, collected before pregnancy. These receptors came from a female donor with multiple sclerosis, enrolled in a pregnancy study. Both conserved end residues are part of each CDR3. D genes are given only for firm matches. Size values are once, few and many counts, or a class for expanded clones, and some rows have none.

D gene	clone size	CDR3 length	J gene	V gene	CDR3 DNA	CDR3 protein
-	few	14	TRBJ1-5	TRBV28	TGTGCCAGCAGTTTTTCCGGGGAAGTCAAGCCCCAGCATTTT	CASSFSGEVKPQHF
TRBD1	-	11	TRBJ2-5	TRBV10-3	TGTAATCTAAGGGACAGTGAGACCCAGTACTTC	CNLRDSETQYF
TRBD2	-	15	TRBJ2-5	TRBV6-1	TGTGCCAGCAGTGAACTAGCGGGAGGGCCAGAGACCCAGTACTTC	CASSELAGGPETQYF
-	-	13	TRBJ2-7	TRBV30	TGTGCCTGGAGTCAGGGATCCCATTACGAGCAGTACTTC	CAWSQGSHYEQYF
-	-	15	TRBJ1-2	TRBV18	TGTGCCAGCTCCCTGCCGACAGAGCCTAACTATGGCTACACCTTC	CASSLPTEPNYGYTF
TRBD1	once	16	TRBJ2-7	TRBV7-6	TGTGCCAGCAGCTCGAACTCCGGGACAGGGGGCTACGAGCAGTACTTC	CASSSNSGTGGYEQYF
TRBD1	-	15	TRBJ1-1	TRBV5-1	TGCGCCAGCAGCTTGGCCCGCAGGGGGTACGCTGAAGCTTTCTTT	CASSLARRGYAEAFF
-	-	13	TRBJ2-7	TRBV6-5	TGTGCCAGCAGTTACTCGCCCCACTACGAGCAGTACTTC	CASSYSPHYEQYF
TRBD2	-	16	TRBJ2-3	TRBV6-6	TGTGCCAGCGGGGGGAAACTAGCGGGCCTCACAGATACGCAGTATTTT	CASGGKLAGLTDTQYF
-	once	13	TRBJ2-1	TRBV27	TGTGCCAGCAGTTCATCAGGGAGGAATGAGCAGTTCTTC	CASSSSGRNEQFF
TRBD1	-	15	TRBJ2-3	TRBV7-9	TGTGCCAGCAGCCTCCCCGGGACAGGGACAGATACGCAGTATTTT	CASSLPGTGTDTQYF
TRBD1	-	16	TRBJ1-2	TRBV5-1	TGCGCCAGCGGTCTGTTCAGGGGGCTAGGCAACTATGGCTACACCTTC	CASGLFRGLGNYGYTF
TRBD1	-	14	TRBJ2-7	TRBV27	TGTGCCAGCAGTAAACGACAGGGACGCGACGAGCAGTACTTC	CASSKRQGRDEQYF
-	-	14	TRBJ2-7	TRBV4-1	TGCGCCAGCAGCCAAGATATTTGGGACTCCGAGCAGTACTTC	CASSQDIWDSEQYF
TRBD1	-	14	TRBJ1-1	TRBV28	TGTGCCAGCAGTGCGCAGGGGGCCTGGTCTGAAGCTTTCTTT	CASSAQGAWSEAFF
-	once	15	TRBJ2-3	TRBV13	TGTGCCAGCAGCTTAGATTGGCAGAACACAGATACGCAGTATTTT	CASSLDWQNTDTQYF
TRBD2	-	16	TRBJ2-1	TRBV5-1	TGCGCCAGCTTCCCGGGGGGGGCTAGCGGCAACAATGAGCAGTTCTTC	CASFPGGASGNNEQFF
TRBD1	-	15	TRBJ2-1	TRBV5-4	TGTGCCAGCAGTTACTACAGGGGTCCTAACAATGAGCAGTTCTTC	CASSYYRGPNNEQFF